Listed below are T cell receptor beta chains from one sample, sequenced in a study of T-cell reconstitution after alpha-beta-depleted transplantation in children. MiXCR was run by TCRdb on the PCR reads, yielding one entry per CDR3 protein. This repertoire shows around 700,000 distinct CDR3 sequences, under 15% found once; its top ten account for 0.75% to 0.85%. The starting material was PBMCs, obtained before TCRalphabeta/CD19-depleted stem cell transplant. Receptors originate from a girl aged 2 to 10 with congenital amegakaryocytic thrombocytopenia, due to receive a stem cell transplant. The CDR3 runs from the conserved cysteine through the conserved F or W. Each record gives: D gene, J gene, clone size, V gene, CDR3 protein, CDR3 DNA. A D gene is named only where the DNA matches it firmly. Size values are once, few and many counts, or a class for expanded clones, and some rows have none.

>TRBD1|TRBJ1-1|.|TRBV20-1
CSARDRGQAMNTEAFF
TGCAGTGCTAGAGATCGGGGACAGGCAATGAACACTGAAGCTTTCTTT
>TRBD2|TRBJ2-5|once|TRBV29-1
CSVVPRTSGEQETQYF
TGCAGCGTTGTACCCAGGACTAGCGGGGAACAAGAGACCCAGTACTTC
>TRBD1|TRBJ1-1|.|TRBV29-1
CSVESQGARTEAFF
TGCAGCGTCGAGAGCCAGGGGGCCCGCACTGAAGCTTTCTTT
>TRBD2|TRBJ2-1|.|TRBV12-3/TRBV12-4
CASSYEGGTSSDEQFF
TGTGCCAGCAGTTATGAGGGAGGGACTAGCTCGGATGAGCAGTTCTTC
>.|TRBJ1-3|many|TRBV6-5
CASSYSKQGRHTIYF
TGTGCCAGCAGTTACTCAAAGCAGGGGCGCCACACCATATATTTT
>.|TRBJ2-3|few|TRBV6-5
CASGREDTQYF
TGTGCCAGCGGGCGTGAGGATACGCAGTATTTT
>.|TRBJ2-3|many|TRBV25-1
CASMTDTQYF
TGTGCCAGCATGACAGATACGCAGTATTTT
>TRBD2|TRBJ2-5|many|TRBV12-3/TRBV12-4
CASSSGLAGGGQETQYF
TGTGCCAGCAGTTCGGGACTAGCGGGAGGTGGTCAAGAGACCCAGTACTTC
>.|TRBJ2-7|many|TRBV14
CASSQVIGGPYEQYF
TGTGCCAGCAGCCAAGTAATTGGCGGACCCTACGAGCAGTACTTC
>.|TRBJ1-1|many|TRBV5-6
CASSPDAGGSTEAFF
TGTGCCAGCAGCCCCGATGCTGGGGGAAGCACTGAAGCTTTCTTT
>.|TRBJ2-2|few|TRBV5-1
CASSMSGGGLTGELFF
TGCGCCAGCAGCATGTCTGGAGGGGGGCTCACCGGGGAGCTGTTTTTT
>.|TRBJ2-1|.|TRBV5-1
CASSHGNSGLSYNEQFF
TGCGCCAGCTCCCACGGGAATAGCGGCCTTTCCTACAATGAGCAGTTCTTC
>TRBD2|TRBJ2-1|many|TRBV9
CASSASGTRLGEQFF
TGTGCCAGCAGCGCCTCCGGGACTAGGCTGGGTGAGCAGTTCTTC
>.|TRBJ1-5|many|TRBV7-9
CASSLAPGNQPQHF
TGTGCCAGCAGCTTAGCGCCGGGCAATCAGCCCCAGCATTTT